The sequence of this TCR beta chain was determined in a study of early T cells in non-severe SARS-CoV-2 infection. Turning to the study itself: Bulk RNA taken from unsorted whole blood was sequenced, leaving chains unpaired. Points from the study as a whole: Private and CD4 specificities were missed by VDJdb matching, skewed to anti-spike CD8.

Germline CDR1 is SGHVS and CDR2 is FNYEAQ. CDR3 length equals 14 residues. J gave up 1 base and V 7 bases, and 5 bases lay outside the gene matches. A note on this clonotype: Antigen specificity is unknown.

Individual cDNA molecules carried attached unique molecular identifiers. MiXCR was run by TCRdb on the 5' RACE reads, yielding one entry per CDR3 protein. The data hold tens of thousands of distinct CDR3 sequences, with 3.5% to 5.5% observed a single time. This specimen consisted of whole blood, obtained at baseline. The rearrangement uses TRBV7-6 and TRBJ2-5, with 8 bases that match TRBD1. The receptor comes from an adult who was a healthcare worker with PCR-confirmed SARS-CoV-2 infection or an uninfected control (not recorded which). DNA of the CDR3: TGTGCCAGCACCCGGGACAGGACCCAAGAGACCCAGTACTTC. Encoded protein: CASTRDRTQETQYF.